These 21 T cell receptor beta chains originate from one sample sequenced in a study of early T cells in non-severe SARS-CoV-2 infection. TCRdb reanalysed the 5' RACE reads using MiXCR and keeps one entry per CDR3 protein. The table lists about 110,000 distinct CDR3 sequences, approximately 12% of them singletons. Sequencing was performed on whole blood, taken at baseline. The receptors derive from an adult who was a healthcare worker with PCR-confirmed SARS-CoV-2 infection or an uninfected control (not recorded which).

This rearrangement joins TRBV23-1 to TRBJ2-7, with D unclear. TRBV23-1 is reported as an ORF; its role is uncertain. V was cut by 5 bases and J by 5 bases, with 4 bases left in between. The length of the CDR3 is 10 residues. DNA for the CDR3: TGCGCCAGCAGTGGGGACGAGCAGTACTTC. Its protein is CASSGDEQYF.

The CDR3 here is CASSLLGRAYNEQFF. Here the CDR3 DNA reads TGTGCCAGCAGTTTACTCGGGCGGGCCTACAATGAGCAGTTCTTC. V usage is TRBV28 and J usage is TRBJ2-1, with D possibly TRBD2 on 5 matching bases. From germline, CDR1 is MDHEN and CDR2 SYDVKM. There are 15 residues in the CDR3. Trimming shortened V by 2 bases and J by 2 bases, and 10 bases separated the two germline ends.

The CDR3 bases are TGTGCCAGCAGCCGAATACAGGGCACTGAAGCTTTCTTT. As protein: CASSRIQGTEAFF. This chain uses TRBV3-1 with TRBJ1-1; D perhaps matches TRBD1 (6 bases). V dropped 4 bases and J dropped 4 bases, with 10 bases sitting between them. CDR1 is LGHDT and CDR2 is YNNKEL in the germline V gene (reference sequence). The CDR3 has 13 amino acids.

The chain uses TRBV18 and TRBJ2-4; D possibly matches TRBD1 or TRBD2 (6 bases each). Germline CDR1 reads KGHSH; CDR2 reads LQKENI. The CDR3 spans 15 residues. The V end was cut by 0 bases, the J end by 5 bases, with 11 bases between. In DNA form, the CDR3 reads TGTGCCAGCTCACCACCTTGGGGGGCCCAAAACATTCAGTACTTC. Translation gives CASSPPWGAQNIQYF.

This clonotype appeared a few times. The CDR3 region has the DNA TGCGCCAGCAGAGCGGGGGAAAGTAGCAATCAGCCCCAGCATTTT. The encoded protein is CASRAGESSNQPQHF. This chain uses TRBV5-1 with TRBJ1-5, with D perhaps matching TRBD1 (5 bases). V dropped 5 bases and J dropped 0 bases, with 12 bases sitting between them. This CDR3 has 15 residues. CDR1 SGHRS and CDR2 YFSETQ come from the germline V gene.

In its sample, this clonotype was seen many times. This chain joins TRBV29-1 and TRBJ1-2; D perhaps matches TRBD1 (5 bases). The CDR3 runs to 12 residues. Per the germline V gene, CDR1 is SQVTM and CDR2 is ANQGSEA. The germline V and J ends were trimmed by 4 bases and 8 bases, with 14 bases remaining between them. CDR3 coding DNA: TGCAGCGTTGGGGGACCGACCAGCGGCTACACCTTC. This encodes CSVGGPTSGYTF.

This clonotype has ten or more counts. The chain links TRBV5-4 to TRBJ2-1, with D unresolved. The V end lost 4 bases, the J end lost 3 bases, and 8 bases lay between the germline ends. CDR1 is SGHNT and CDR2 is YYREEE in the germline V gene (reference sequence). The CDR3 totals 13 residues. Written as DNA, the CDR3 is TGTGCCAGCAGCAAGGACGGCTACAATGAGCAGTTCTTC. Residues: CASSKDGYNEQFF.

This clonotype has more than one count but fewer than ten. The chain couples TRBV29-1 to TRBJ2-5, with 7 bases aligning to TRBD1. The CDR3 consists of 14 residues. The J segment lost 2 bases and the V segment lost 8 bases, leaving 11 bases of the junction unmatched. Germline V lookup: CDR1 SQVTM, CDR2 ANQGSEA. The CDR3 is CSLADRPQQETQYF. In nucleotides, the CDR3 is TGCAGCCTCGCGGACAGGCCGCAACAAGAGACCCAGTACTTC.

The chain links TRBV3-1 to TRBJ2-1; 11 nucleotides align to TRBD2. There are 17 residues in the CDR3. Germline CDR1 LGHDT, CDR2 YNNKEL (reference sequence). Trimming cost V 0 bases and J 9 bases; bases outside gene matches: 10. CDR3 in DNA: TGTGCCAGCAGCCAAGATTTGCGACTAGCGGGATTTGCTGAGCAGTTCTTC. It encodes CASSQDLRLAGFAEQFF.

This clonotype was counted a few times. The genes are TRBV24-1 and TRBJ1-1; unclear D gene. The length of the CDR3 is 13 residues. Deletions cut 3 bases from V and 1 base from J, with 5 bases between. Germline values: CDR1 KGHDR, CDR2 SFDVKD. The CDR3 loop is CATSDGENTEAFF. CDR3 sequence (DNA): TGTGCCACCAGTGATGGGGAGAACACTGAAGCTTTCTTT.

This clonotype was observed at least ten times. The J gene is TRBJ2-1, the V gene TRBV19, with D possibly TRBD1 on 5 matching bases. CDR1 and CDR2 (germline): LNHDA, SQIVND (reference sequence). V dropped 3 bases and J dropped 4 bases, with 16 bases sitting between them. CDR3 length: 16 amino acids. CDR3 DNA: TGTGCCAGTAGTATGAAACCAGGGTACCCATACAATGAGCAGTTCTTC. Translation: CASSMKPGYPYNEQFF.

This clonotype was seen only a few times. V is TRBV6-1 and J is TRBJ2-7, with D maybe TRBD2 (6 bases). The length of the CDR3 is 11 residues. CDR1 MNHNS and CDR2 SASEGT come from the germline V gene. V lost 8 bases and J 3 bases, leaving 8 bases between the germline ends. The CDR3 loop reads CASREYYEQYF. CDR3 DNA: TGTGCCAGCCGGGAGTACTACGAGCAGTACTTC.

The chain uses TRBV29-1 and TRBJ2-7; D is uncertain. In germline, CDR1 is SQVTM, CDR2 ANQGSEA. V lost 8 bases and J 2 bases, leaving 13 bases between the germline ends. The CDR3 runs 12 residues. For the CDR3, the DNA is TGCAGCTTCTTGAACAGAGCCTACGAGCAGTACTTC. It specifies CSFLNRAYEQYF.

J is TRBJ2-1 and V is TRBV13; TRBD1 aligns across 7 bases. The V gene end was trimmed by 6 bases and the J gene end by 5 bases; junction bases not matched to a gene: 7. This CDR3 region has 14 residues. Germline V gene data show CDR1 as PRHDT and CDR2 as FYEKMQ (reference sequence). The CDR3 DNA reads TGTGCCAGCAGTGAGAGGGGGCCAAACAATGAGCAGTTCTTC. This translates into CASSERGPNNEQFF.

This clonotype was recorded at least ten times. The chain couples TRBV18 to TRBJ2-7; 11 positions agree with TRBD1. CDR3 size: 15 residues. In germline, CDR1 is KGHSH, CDR2 LQKENI. Germline trimming cut 3 bases from V and 4 bases from J; bases unmatched to any gene: 5. The CDR3 DNA follows: TGTGCCAGCTCACCGACCGGACAGGGGGCATACGAGCAGTACTTC. Translating it yields CASSPTGQGAYEQYF.

This chain connects TRBV20-1 to TRBJ2-7; a possible D gene is TRBD2 (5 bases). Trimming took off 5 bases at V and 2 bases at J, with 16 bases between the two ends. The CDR3 runs 14 residues. Germline loops: CDR1 DFQATT, CDR2 SNEGSKA (reference sequence). CDR3 sequence reads: CSAGGGPSTYEQYF. The DNA for the CDR3 is TGCAGTGCTGGAGGAGGCCCCTCCACCTACGAGCAGTACTTC.

In this sample, this clonotype turned up a few times. One end of the junction fails to match germline, which may point to a read error. The gene calls are TRBV28 and TRBJ1-5, with unresolved D. CDR1 and CDR2 (germline): MDHEN, SYDVKM. This CDR3 is built from 14 residues. The CDR3: CTSSLVAEVQPQHF. CDR3 sequence (DNA): TGTACCAGCAGTTTAGTGGCAGAGGTTCAGCCCCAGCATTTT.

This clonotype was observed a handful of times. The V call is TRBV5-1, the J call TRBJ1-3; D is ambiguous. V was clipped by 0 bases and J by 0 bases, with 4 bases between them. Germline V gives CDR1 SGHRS, CDR2 YFSETQ. The CDR3 length is 14 residues. The CDR3 sequence: CASSLDNSGNTIYF. The CDR3 DNA follows: TGCGCCAGCAGCTTGGACAACTCTGGAAACACCATATATTTT.

The chain joins TRBV7-2 to TRBJ2-2; TRBD2 matches 10 bases. The CDR3 totals 16 residues. After removal of 4 bases from V and 2 bases from J, the junction contained 4 bases not matched to a gene. The germline V gene encodes CDR1 SGHTA and CDR2 FQGNSA. The CDR3 here is CASSSSGRLNTGELFF. The DNA for the CDR3 is TGTGCCAGCAGCTCTAGCGGGAGACTAAACACCGGGGAGCTGTTTTTT.

This clonotype was seen only a few times. V and J are TRBV7-9 and TRBJ2-7; D gene ambiguous. The germline CDR1 and CDR2 sequences are SEHNR and FQNEAQ (reference sequence). V dropped 0 bases and J dropped 1 base, with 10 bases sitting between them. This CDR3 spans 15 amino acids. CDR3 sequence (DNA): TGTGCCAGCAGCTTAGCGCGAGGCGAGTCCTACGAGCAGTACTTC. Its translation: CASSLARGESYEQYF.

This clonotype was counted between two and nine times. The V gene is TRBV19, the J gene TRBJ1-6, with D possibly TRBD1 on 5 matching bases. Trimming left V 9 bases short and J 10 bases short, with 19 bases between. The length of the CDR3 is 14 residues. Per germline, CDR1 LNHDA and CDR2 SQIVND (reference sequence). The CDR3 DNA sequence: TGTGCCAGCATGGACAAGGGGCTAAGATCACCCCTCCACTTT. Translation: CASMDKGLRSPLHF.